These 31 T cell receptor beta chains were sequenced from one sample in a study of T cell clonality in common variable immunodeficiency. Clones were sequenced by immunoSEQ multiplex PCR, and TCRdb holds only the in-frame ones, with some missing. The data show 40,000 to 45,000 clones, none appearing only once, with under 11% held by the ten largest. The sample consisted of peripheral blood mononuclear cells. The receptors were sampled from a person aged 18-70 years in good health.

This clone showed up many times. The CDR3 is cut off 3 residues early in the read; its end comes from the germline J gene. This sequence joins TRBV10-2 and TRBJ1-4; D is possibly TRBD1 (5 bases). Per the germline V gene, CDR1 is WSHSY and CDR2 is SAAADI. Trimming stripped 6 bases from V and 1 base from J, with 9 bases between. CDR3 length equals 14 residues. The covered CDR3 bases are TGCGCCAGCAGCCACGACAGAACTAATGAAAAA. Encoded protein: CASSHDRTNEK. The full CDR3 reads CASSHDRTNEKLFF.

This clone was seen many times. The read ends 3 residues early relative to the CDR3; the germline J gene fills the gap. The chain is built from TRBV7-9 and TRBJ2-7; TRBD1 matches at 9 bases. The CDR3 covers 14 residues. V shed 5 bases and J 2 bases; nucleotides not matched to a gene: 4. Looked up from germline, CDR1 is SEHNR and CDR2 is FQNEAQ (reference sequence). CDR3: CASSAQGATYEQYF. Partial CDR3 DNA: TGTGCCAGCAGCGCACAGGGGGCCACCTACGAG.

This clone was seen at least ten times. The chain's CDR3 is CASSLAGSGEETQYF. The sequenced CDR3 bases are TGCGCCAGCAGCTTGGCCGGAAGCGGGGAAGAGACC. This rearrangement joins TRBV5-1 to TRBJ2-5; 7 bases line up with TRBD2. The read stops 3 residues short of the end of the CDR3; the missing end is completed from the germline J gene. The CDR3 consists of 15 residues. The V gene end was trimmed by 0 bases and the J gene end by 3 bases; junction bases not matched to a gene: 5. Germline CDR1 reads SGHRS; CDR2 reads YFSETQ.

This clone was recorded at least ten times. Read coverage stops 3 residues before the CDR3 terminus; the germline J gene supplies the remainder. V gene TRBV7-3 combines with J gene TRBJ2-3, with D possibly TRBD1 on 5 matching bases. The germline V gene has CDR1 SGHTA and CDR2 FQGTGA. The germline V and J ends were trimmed by 5 bases and 6 bases, with 12 bases remaining between them. The CDR3 has 13 residues. Partial CDR3 DNA: TGTGCCAGCAGCGCCACAGGTCCCGATACG. It specifies CASSATGPDT. The CDR3 in full is CASSATGPDTQYF.

The table lists this clone with many counts. The CDR3 end is not reached by the read, which stops 3 residues before it; the germline J gene fills it in. The chain carries TRBV6-9 and TRBJ1-6; 9 bases are a match to TRBD1. The V segment lost 4 bases and the J segment 10 bases; nucleotides outside the gene matches: 11. Germline V gene sequence: CDR1 MNHGY, CDR2 SVAAGI. The length of the CDR3 is 16 residues. The CDR3: CASSFRTGEGGSPLHF. The CDR3 DNA, read in part, is TGTGCCAGCAGTTTCAGGACAGGGGAGGGGGGGTCACCC.

This clone has ten or more counts. The observed sequence ends 3 residues before the CDR3 terminus, with the missing tail filled in from the germline J gene. The chain joins TRBV20-1 to TRBJ2-7, with 9 bases lining up with TRBD1. CDR3 length: 15 amino acids. The V segment lost 1 base and the J segment 0 bases; nucleotides outside the gene matches: 4. CDR1 DFQATT and CDR2 SNEGSKA come from the germline V gene (reference sequence). The CDR3 is CSARVTGGVSYEQYF. The part of the CDR3 DNA that was read is TGCAGTGCTAGAGTTACAGGGGGCGTCTCCTACGAG.

The sample holds many counts of this clone. Coverage ceases 3 residues before the CDR3 finishes, and the germline J gene fills in the end. V usage is TRBV19 and J usage is TRBJ1-5; possible D gene TRBD1, 5 bases. Deletions cut 2 bases from V and 0 bases from J, with 14 bases between. The CDR3 sequence is 17 residues long. CDR1 LNHDA and CDR2 SQIVND come from the germline V gene (reference sequence). This chain's CDR3 is CASSINRPSLSNQPQHF. The DNA read from the CDR3 is TGTGCCAGTAGTATAAACAGGCCTAGTCTTAGCAATCAGCCC. The whole variable domain, remainder taken from reference TRBV19 and TRBJ1-5, is DGGITQSPKYLFRKEGQNVTLSCEQNLNHDAMYWYRQDPGQGLRLIYYSQIVNDFQKGDIAEGYSVSREKKESFPLTVTSAQKNPTAFYLCASSINRPSLSNQPQHFGDGTRLSIL.

This clone was seen many times. The CDR3 end falls 3 residues outside the read, so it is completed with the germline J gene. The chain links TRBV12-3 or TRBV12-4 to TRBJ1-5; 12 bases fit TRBD1. V lost 5 bases to trimming and J lost 1 base; unmatched junction nucleotides: 6. This CDR3 is built from 17 residues. The CDR3 sequence: CASSPGTGGNSNQPQHF. CDR3 DNA, as far as it was read: TGTGCCAGCAGTCCCGGGACAGGGGGCAACAGCAATCAGCCC.

This clone has ten or more counts. Read sequence stops 3 residues before the CDR3 end, and the germline J gene provides the missing end. The V call is TRBV20-1, the J call TRBJ2-1; TRBD1 might be the D (6 bases). The germline V gene has CDR1 DFQATT and CDR2 SNEGSKA (reference sequence). The CDR3 totals 14 residues. Trimming removed 2 bases from V and 8 bases from J, with 16 bases in between. Partial CDR3 DNA: TGCAGTGCTAGAAAGTACAGGGAGATCGATGAG. This sequence encodes CSARKYREIDE. The CDR3, in full, reads CSARKYREIDEQFF.

In its sample, this clone was seen many times. The DNA ends 3 residues before the CDR3 does, and the rest of the CDR3 is filled in from the germline J gene. The V gene is TRBV6-2 or TRBV6-3, the J gene TRBJ1-5; possible D gene TRBD1, 5 bases. This CDR3 is 16 amino acids long. Between the trimmed V and J ends, which lost 5 bases and 5 bases, there was a span of 19 bases. Germline values: CDR1 MNHEY, CDR2 SVGEGT. The CDR3 protein is CASSPLGGGVDQPQHF. Incomplete CDR3 DNA: TGTGCCAGCAGTCCTCTCGGGGGTGGGGTGGATCAGCCC.

This clone was counted ten times or more. The CDR3 end lies 3 residues beyond the end of the read and is filled in from the germline J gene. This chain uses TRBV20-1 with TRBJ2-1; 7 bases line up with TRBD2. Germline CDR1 and CDR2: DFQATT and SNEGSKA (reference sequence). V shed 6 bases and J 4 bases; nucleotides not matched to a gene: 12. This CDR3 has 15 amino acids. CDR3 residues: CSAPGLAENYNEQFF. CDR3 DNA, as far as it was read: TGCAGTGCCCCCGGTCTAGCGGAAAATTACAATGAG.

This clone was counted ten times or more. The CDR3 goes on 3 residues after the read ends, and that part is filled in from the germline J gene. The chain couples TRBV27 to TRBJ2-7; tentative D call: TRBD1 (6 bases). Trimming left V 1 base short and J 0 bases short, with 13 bases between. Germline V gene data show CDR1 as MNHEY and CDR2 as SMNVEV (reference sequence). The CDR3 consists of 16 residues. The CDR3 protein is CASSLLRGSTSYEQYF. Incomplete CDR3 DNA: TGTGCCAGCAGTTTATTAAGGGGGAGTACCTCCTACGAG.

This clone was counted many times. The read is 3 residues too short to cover the CDR3 end, so that end is filled in from the germline J gene. V is TRBV5-1 and J is TRBJ1-2; D might be TRBD1 (6 bases). The CDR3 extends over 15 amino acids. The V end was cut by 0 bases, the J end by 0 bases, with 9 bases between. Germline V gene sequence: CDR1 SGHRS, CDR2 YFSETQ. Partial CDR3 DNA: TGCGCCAGCAGCTTGGGGACAGAACCTAACTATGGC. Translated, it gives CASSLGTEPNYG. The full CDR3 sequence reads CASSLGTEPNYGYTF.

This clone was counted many times. CDR3 DNA, as far as it was read: TGTGCCAGCAGTTCGTACGGGGGTCATTCACCC. The encoded protein is CASSSYGGHSP. The full CDR3 sequence reads CASSSYGGHSPLHF. This chain links TRBV6-2 or TRBV6-3 with TRBJ1-6; tentatively, D is TRBD1 (5 bases). The read ends 3 residues before the CDR3 terminus; that terminus is restored from the germline J gene. Germline CDR1 MNHEY, CDR2 SVGEGT. This CDR3 spans 14 amino acids. Trimming took off 4 bases at V and 8 bases at J, with 12 bases between the two ends.

This clone has a count of ten or more. With the read ending 3 residues before the CDR3 end, the germline J gene is used to fill in that end. The chain employs TRBV20-1 and TRBJ1-2, with TRBD1 matching 8 bases. This CDR3 is built from 12 residues. Germline values: CDR1 DFQATT, CDR2 SNEGSKA (reference sequence). The CDR3 loop is CSAETGDWGYTF. CDR3 DNA (partial): TGCAGTGCGGAGACAGGGGATTGGGGC.

This clone was recorded many times. The sequence runs out 3 residues before the end of the CDR3; the remainder is reconstructed from the germline J gene. This chain connects TRBV7-8 to TRBJ1-4; 8 bases match TRBD1. The trim removed 3 bases at V and 7 bases at J, leaving 4 bases unmatched. CDR1 and CDR2 (germline): SGHVS, FQNEAQ. The CDR3 is made up of 14 amino acids. The CDR3 DNA, read in part, is TGTGCCAGCAGCTTCACAGGGGGTAGTGAAAAA. Its protein is CASSFTGGSEK. Given in full, the CDR3 is CASSFTGGSEKLFF.

A word on this clone: The read is 3 residues too short to cover the CDR3 end, so that end is filled in from the germline J gene. This chain uses TRBV5-3 with TRBJ1-1; D possibly corresponds to TRBD1 (6 bases). TRBV5-3 qualifies as an ORF whose function is uncertain. The CDR3 totals 12 residues. V was shortened by 7 bases and J by 6 bases, with 13 bases between the two germline ends. CDR3 protein: CARAWGQAEAFF. Partial CDR3 DNA: TGTGCCAGAGCCTGGGGGCAGGCTGAA.

This clone was observed many times. The read ends 3 residues early relative to the CDR3; the germline J gene fills the gap. The chain carries TRBV11-2 and TRBJ2-2; weak D call: TRBD2 (6 bases). CDR3 length: 15 residues. The V gene's germline CDR1 is SGHAT and CDR2 FQNNGV. V was cut by 5 bases and J by 4 bases, with 14 bases left in between. CDR3 bases read: TGTGCCAGCAGCCGGGACTGGGGGAGCACCGGGGAG. This encodes CASSRDWGSTGE. The whole CDR3 reads CASSRDWGSTGELFF.

This clone appeared many times. Read sequence stops 3 residues before the CDR3 end, and the germline J gene provides the missing end. This chain joins TRBV20-1 and TRBJ2-3, with 15 bases lining up with TRBD2. Trimming removed 6 bases from V and 8 bases from J; junction bases left unmatched: 18. Germline V CDR1 and CDR2: DFQATT, SNEGSKA (reference sequence). This CDR3 spans 18 amino acids. The DNA read from the CDR3 is TGCAGTGCCAATCCGGGACTAGCGGGGGGCCTGGTAAGGGTTACG. It encodes CSANPGLAGGLVRVT. The whole CDR3 is CSANPGLAGGLVRVTQYF.

At least ten counts were recorded for this clone. The read comes to an end 3 residues before the CDR3 does, leaving the germline J gene to fill in the end. This sequence joins TRBV30 and TRBJ2-5; D remains unclear. Germline V gene data show CDR1 as GTSNPN and CDR2 as SVGIG (reference sequence). Trimming pared 1 base from V and 4 bases from J, leaving 4 bases between. The CDR3 loop spans 11 amino acids. The CDR3 DNA, read in part, is TGTGCCTGGAGTGAGGGAGAGACC. It is translated as CAWSEGET. In full, the CDR3 is CAWSEGETQYF.

The sample holds many counts of this clone. The read halts 3 residues ahead of the CDR3 end, with the missing end drawn from the germline J gene. The chain combines TRBV28 with TRBJ1-5; D uncertain. CDR1 MDHEN and CDR2 SYDVKM come from the germline V gene. The CDR3 runs 13 residues. Trimming stripped 5 bases from V and 7 bases from J, with 12 bases between. The CDR3 sequence: CASSPQTYQPQHF. The sequenced CDR3 bases are TGTGCCAGCAGTCCTCAAACATACCAGCCC.

This clone was found many times. The read ends 3 residues early relative to the CDR3; the germline J gene fills the gap. The chain links TRBV11-3 to TRBJ2-7; D gene unclear. Trimming left V 8 bases short and J 0 bases short, with 5 bases between. Germline V gene lookup returns CDR1 SGHNT and CDR2 YENEEA. This CDR3 spans 11 amino acids. The CDR3 bases that were read are TGTGCCAGCCAACTCTCCTACGAG. Its protein product is CASQLSYE. The entire CDR3 reads CASQLSYEQYF. Full variable domain (outside the CDR3, taken from reference TRBV11-3 and TRBJ2-7): EAGVVQSPRYKIIEKKQPVAFWCNPISGHNTLYWYLQNLGQGPELLIRYENEEAVDDSQLPKDRFSAERLKGVDSTLKIQPAELGDSAVYLCASQLSYEQYFGPGTRLTVT.

This clone occurred many times. The CDR3 goes on 3 residues after the read ends, and that part is filled in from the germline J gene. V gene TRBV20-1 combines with J gene TRBJ2-1; D might be TRBD1 (6 bases). CDR1 DFQATT and CDR2 SNEGSKA come from the germline V gene (reference sequence). This CDR3 comprises 14 residues. V was pared by 0 bases and J by 3 bases, with 9 bases between. The CDR3 protein is CSARDLTGYNEQFF. CDR3 DNA (partial): TGCAGTGCTAGAGATTTGACAGGCTACAATGAG.

This clone has at least ten counts. The CDR3 extends 3 residues past the end of the read, so its final part is completed from the germline J gene. The chain employs TRBV5-1 and TRBJ1-4, with D perhaps matching TRBD1 (6 bases). V lost 3 bases and J lost 7, with 16 bases in between. The CDR3 covers 15 residues. Per the germline V gene, CDR1 is SGHRS and CDR2 is YFSETQ. The part of the CDR3 DNA that was read is TGCGCCAGCAGCTCTACAGGGATGAGGGGTGAAAAA. Translating gives CASSSTGMRGEK. The full CDR3 protein is CASSSTGMRGEKLFF. The entire variable domain, with the rest obtained from reference TRBV5-1 and TRBJ1-4, is as follows: KAGVTQTPRYLIKTRGQQVTLSCSPISGHRSVSWYQQTPGQGLQFLFEYFSETQRNKGNFPGRFSGRQFSNSRSEMNVSTLELGDSALYLCASSSTGMRGEKLFFGSGTQLSVL.

This clone was seen repeatedly, ten times or more. The read halts 3 residues ahead of the CDR3 end, with the missing end drawn from the germline J gene. The sample holds other DNA sequences that translate to the same CDR3. This chain uses TRBV20-1 with TRBJ2-3; 10 nucleotides line up with TRBD2. V was pared by 4 bases and J by 2 bases, with 6 bases of the junction left unmatched. This CDR3 has 15 amino acids. CDR1 DFQATT and CDR2 SNEGSKA come from the germline V gene (reference sequence). CDR3 DNA (partial): TGCAGTGCTACTATTGGACTAGCGGACACAGATACG. It is translated as CSATIGLADTDT. The full CDR3 reads CSATIGLADTDTQYF.

This clone has ten or more counts. From the germline J gene comes the end of the CDR3, since the read stops 3 residues before it. This sequence joins TRBV2 and TRBJ2-4, with a possible D match to TRBD1 (5 bases). Looked up from germline, CDR1 is SNHLY and CDR2 is FYNNEI. This CDR3 contains 14 residues. CDR3 DNA (partial): TGTGCCAGCAGTGAATTCTCGCCAGGGCAGGGT. This gives the protein CASSEFSPGQG. Given in full, the CDR3 is CASSEFSPGQGQYF.

This clone was counted between two and nine times. Since a far larger clone is one base different, this is likely a read error. The same CDR3 arises from other DNA sequences in this sample as well. The sequenced CDR3 bases are TGTGCCAGCAGCTTCCACACAGGGACTGAA. Its protein product is CASSFHTGTE. The complete CDR3 protein is CASSFHTGTEAFF. The V call is TRBV7-3, the J call TRBJ1-1, with D perhaps matching TRBD1 (6 bases). The read gets to within 3 residues of the CDR3 end, and the germline J gene fills in the rest. Germline V gene lookup returns CDR1 SGHTA and CDR2 FQGTGA. The CDR3 is 13 residues long. V was shortened by 3 bases and J by 5 bases, with 10 bases between the two germline ends.

Sample share makes this clone medium-sized. The read is 3 residues too short to cover the CDR3 end, so that end is filled in from the germline J gene. The rearrangement links TRBV9 to TRBJ1-2, with D possibly TRBD1 on 5 matching bases. Germline CDR1 and CDR2: SGDLS and YYNGEE. Trimming took 3 bases from V and 4 from J, leaving 13 bases between them. This CDR3 has 14 amino acids. CDR3 amino acids: CASSGRGGGYGYTF. CDR3 DNA (partial): TGTGCCAGCAGCGGACGGGGGGGTGGCTATGGC.

This clone was counted ten times or more. With the read ending 3 residues before the CDR3 end, the germline J gene is used to fill in that end. This chain connects TRBV20-1 to TRBJ2-1, with 7 bases fitting TRBD2. CDR1 is DFQATT, CDR2 SNEGSKA, per germline (reference sequence). J was trimmed by 4 bases and V by 2 bases; bases with no gene match: 5. CDR3 length equals 14 residues. The part of the CDR3 DNA that was read is TGCAGTGCTAGATTGGCTAGCGGATACAATGAG. Translating it yields CSARLASGYNE. The entire CDR3 is CSARLASGYNEQFF.

There are many counts of this clone. The missing CDR3 end, 3 residues past where the read stops, is filled in from the germline J gene. This sequence joins TRBV4-2 and TRBJ2-2; no clear D gene. With 0 bases removed from V and 3 bases from J, the gap between germline ends came to 11 bases. The CDR3 runs 16 residues. Germline CDR1 and CDR2: LGHNA and YNFKEQ. The CDR3 reads CASSQDIDRDTGELFF. Partial CDR3 DNA: TGTGCCAGCAGCCAAGATATAGACCGGGACACCGGGGAG.

This clone was seen ten or more times. The CDR3 goes on 3 residues after the read ends, and that part is filled in from the germline J gene. This chain connects TRBV5-3 to TRBJ1-5; TRBD1 matches at 10 bases. TRBV5-3 is labeled an ORF, and its function is uncertain. The J segment lost 5 bases and the V segment lost 3 bases, leaving 17 bases of the junction unmatched. This CDR3 has 19 residues. The CDR3 region is CARSSNTRGSTGGDQPQHF. The DNA read from the CDR3 is TGTGCCAGAAGCTCGAACACACGAGGGTCGACAGGGGGCGATCAGCCC.